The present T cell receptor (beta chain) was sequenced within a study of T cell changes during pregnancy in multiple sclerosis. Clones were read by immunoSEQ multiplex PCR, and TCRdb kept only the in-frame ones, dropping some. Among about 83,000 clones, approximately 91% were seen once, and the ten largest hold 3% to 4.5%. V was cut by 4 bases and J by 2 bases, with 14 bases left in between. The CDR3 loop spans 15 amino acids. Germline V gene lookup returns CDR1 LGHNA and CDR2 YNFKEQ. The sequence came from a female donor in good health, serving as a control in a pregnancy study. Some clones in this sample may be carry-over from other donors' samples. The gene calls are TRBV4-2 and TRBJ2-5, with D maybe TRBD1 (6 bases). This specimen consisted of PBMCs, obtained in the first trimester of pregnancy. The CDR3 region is CASSPLGGTQETQYF. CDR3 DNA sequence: TGTGCCAGCAGCCCTTTAGGGGGTACACAAGAGACCCAGTACTTC.